One sample yielded the 4 T cell receptor beta chains listed below, sequenced in a study of T-cell reconstitution after alpha-beta-depleted transplantation in children. For TCRbeta, the library was prepared with unique molecular identifiers. TCRdb fed the PCR reads into MiXCR, producing one record per CDR3 protein. The sample lists about 420,000 distinct CDR3 sequences; 15% to 20% were seen once. The sample in question was PBMCs, mostly from graft donor cells, obtained 360 days after TCRalphabeta/CD19-depleted stem cell transplant. The receptor source for this set is a boy in the first two years of life who had a stem cell transplant for Wiskott-Aldrich syndrome, so the T cells may come from the graft donor.

This clonotype turned up a few times. The chain combines TRBV27 with TRBJ2-2; 10 nucleotides align to TRBD1. The CDR3 contains 17 residues. The ends lost 1 base at V and 3 bases at J; junction bases unmatched: 5. CDR1 and CDR2 from the germline V gene are MNHEY and SMNVEV (reference sequence). The CDR3 DNA sequence: TGTGCCAGCAGTTTATTCCGGGGGACAGGGGACACCGGGGAGCTGTTTTTT. It translates to CASSLFRGTGDTGELFF.

J is TRBJ1-5 and V is TRBV19, with TRBD1 as a possible D gene (5 bases). V was pared by 3 bases and J by 6 bases, with 15 bases between. CDR1 is LNHDA and CDR2 is SQIVND in the germline V gene (reference sequence). The CDR3 has 15 residues. This CDR3 reads CASSILGTRAQPQHF. Here the CDR3 DNA reads TGTGCCAGTAGTATTCTGGGGACGAGGGCTCAGCCCCAGCATTTT.

This clonotype has just a few counts. The chain links TRBV24-1 to TRBJ2-2; D gene uncertain. This CDR3 region has 15 residues. V was cut by 1 base and J by 6 bases, with 11 bases left in between. The V gene's germline CDR1 is KGHDR and CDR2 SFDVKD. The CDR3 sequence: CATSDFPGYAGELFF. The CDR3 DNA is TGTGCCACCAGTGATTTCCCCGGGTACGCCGGGGAGCTGTTTTTT.

This clonotype occurred a few times. The genes are TRBV5-1 and TRBJ1-1, with D unresolved. This CDR3 spans 16 amino acids. Trimming took off 0 bases at V and 3 bases at J, with 15 bases between the two ends. CDR1 SGHRS and CDR2 YFSETQ come from the germline V gene. The CDR3 protein is CASSLANKKDHTEAFF. In nucleotides, the CDR3 is TGCGCCAGCAGCTTGGCCAATAAGAAGGATCACACTGAAGCTTTCTTT.